A single T cell receptor (beta chain) is shown here with its context. Its antigen remains unidentified. Trimming took 4 bases from V and 12 from J, leaving 15 bases between them. The CDR3 is 12 residues long. Germline V lookup: CDR1 SEHNR, CDR2 FQNEAQ (reference sequence). This sample is part of a study of CD8 T cells in Susac syndrome. Broader study findings: The number of individuals included in the study's TCR sequencing and HLA analysis was acknowledged as relatively small.

TEMRA cells were enriched by FACS, while CD8+ and CD4+ T cells were obtained through a negative isolation that was performed magnetically. With random hexamers, roughly 0.45 to 1 ug RNA was reverse transcribed. The TCR beta CDR3 was amplified by immunoSEQ multiplex PCR across 54 Vbeta, 13 Jbeta. TCRdb re-analysed the immunoSEQ multiplex PCR reads in MiXCR, keeping a single row per CDR3 protein. Of some 120,000 distinct CDR3 sequences in the sample, nearly 95% are singletons; the top ten hold more than 0.095%. The chain couples TRBV7-9 to TRBJ1-2, with D possibly matching TRBD1 (5 bases). The sequencing input was CD4+ T cells from PBMCs. This clonotype was sampled from a human donor in good health. Written as DNA, the CDR3 is TGTGCCAGCAGCTCAAGCCCAGGGTTCGACACCTTC. The encoded protein is CASSSSPGFDTF.